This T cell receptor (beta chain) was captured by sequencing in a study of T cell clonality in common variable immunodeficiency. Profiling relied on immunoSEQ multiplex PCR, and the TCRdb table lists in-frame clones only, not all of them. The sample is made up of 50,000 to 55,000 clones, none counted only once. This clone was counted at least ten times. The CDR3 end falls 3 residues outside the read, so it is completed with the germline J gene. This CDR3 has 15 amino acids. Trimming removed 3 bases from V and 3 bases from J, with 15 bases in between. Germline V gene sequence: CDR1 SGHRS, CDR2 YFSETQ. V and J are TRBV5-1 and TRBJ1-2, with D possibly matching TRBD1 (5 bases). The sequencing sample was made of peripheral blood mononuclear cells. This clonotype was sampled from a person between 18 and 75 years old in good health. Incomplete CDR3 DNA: TGCGCCAGCAGCTCTACCCGAAAGGGGTACTATGGC. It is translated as CASSSTRKGYYG. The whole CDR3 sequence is CASSSTRKGYYGYTF.